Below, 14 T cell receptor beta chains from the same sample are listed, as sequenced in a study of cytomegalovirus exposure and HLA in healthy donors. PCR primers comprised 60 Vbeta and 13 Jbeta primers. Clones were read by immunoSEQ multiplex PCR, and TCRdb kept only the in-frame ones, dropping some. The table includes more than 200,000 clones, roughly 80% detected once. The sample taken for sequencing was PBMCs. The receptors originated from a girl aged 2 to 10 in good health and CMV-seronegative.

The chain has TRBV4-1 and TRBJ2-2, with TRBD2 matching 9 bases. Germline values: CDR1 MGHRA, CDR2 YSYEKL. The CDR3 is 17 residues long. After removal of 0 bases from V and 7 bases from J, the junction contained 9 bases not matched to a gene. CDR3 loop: CASSQDWVAGANGELFF. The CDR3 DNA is TGCGCCAGCAGCCAAGATTGGGTAGCGGGAGCCAACGGGGAGCTGTTTTTT.

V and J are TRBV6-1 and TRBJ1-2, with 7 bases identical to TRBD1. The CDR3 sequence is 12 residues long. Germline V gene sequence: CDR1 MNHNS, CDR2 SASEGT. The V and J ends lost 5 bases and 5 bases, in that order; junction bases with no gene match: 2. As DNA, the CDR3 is TGTGCCAGCAGTCCAGGGGGATATGGCTACACCTTC. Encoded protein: CASSPGGYGYTF.

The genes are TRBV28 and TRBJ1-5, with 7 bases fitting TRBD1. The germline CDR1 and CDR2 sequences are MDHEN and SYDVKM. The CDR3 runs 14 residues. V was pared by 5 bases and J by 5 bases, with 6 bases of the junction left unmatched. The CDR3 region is CASSPDRAYQPQHF. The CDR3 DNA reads TGTGCCAGCAGTCCTGACAGGGCTTATCAGCCCCAGCATTTT.

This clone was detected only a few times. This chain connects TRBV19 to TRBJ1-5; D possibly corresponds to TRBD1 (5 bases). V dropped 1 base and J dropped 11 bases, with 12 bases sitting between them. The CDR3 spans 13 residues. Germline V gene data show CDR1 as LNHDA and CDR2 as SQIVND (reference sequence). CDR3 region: CASSIGGLETQHF. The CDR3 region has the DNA TGTGCCAGTAGTATAGGGGGACTCGAAACCCAGCATTTT.

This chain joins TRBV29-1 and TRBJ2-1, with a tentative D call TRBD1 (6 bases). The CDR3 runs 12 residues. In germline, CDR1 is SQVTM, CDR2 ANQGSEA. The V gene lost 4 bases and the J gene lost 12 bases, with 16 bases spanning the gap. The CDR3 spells CSVVLSRTAQFF. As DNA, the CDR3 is TGCAGCGTTGTCTTGTCTAGGACAGCGCAGTTCTTC.

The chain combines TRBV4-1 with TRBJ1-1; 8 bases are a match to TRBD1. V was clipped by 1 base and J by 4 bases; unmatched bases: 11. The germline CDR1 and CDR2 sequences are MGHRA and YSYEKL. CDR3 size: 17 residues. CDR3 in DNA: TGCGCCAGCAGCCAAGCCCTGCAGGGGGCGCGGATCACTGAAGCTTTCTTT. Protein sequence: CASSQALQGARITEAFF.

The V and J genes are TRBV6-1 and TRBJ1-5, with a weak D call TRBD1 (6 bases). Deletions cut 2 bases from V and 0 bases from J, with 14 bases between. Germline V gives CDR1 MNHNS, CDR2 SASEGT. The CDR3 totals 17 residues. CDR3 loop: CASSEFGGIYSNQPQHF. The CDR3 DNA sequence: TGTGCCAGCAGTGAATTTGGGGGCATTTATAGCAATCAGCCCCAGCATTTT.

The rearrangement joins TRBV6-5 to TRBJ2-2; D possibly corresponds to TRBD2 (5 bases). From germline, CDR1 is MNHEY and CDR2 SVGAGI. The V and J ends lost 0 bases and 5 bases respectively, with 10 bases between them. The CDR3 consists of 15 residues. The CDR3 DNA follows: TGTGCCAGCAGTTACTCCACCGGGATGACCGGGGAGCTGTTTTTT. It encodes CASSYSTGMTGELFF.

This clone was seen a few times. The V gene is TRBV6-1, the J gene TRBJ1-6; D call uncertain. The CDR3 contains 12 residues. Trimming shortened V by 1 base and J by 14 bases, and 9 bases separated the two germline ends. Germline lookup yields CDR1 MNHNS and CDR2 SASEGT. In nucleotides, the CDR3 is TGTGCCAGCAGTGAAGGGTTCCAGGCCCTCCACTTT. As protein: CASSEGFQALHF.

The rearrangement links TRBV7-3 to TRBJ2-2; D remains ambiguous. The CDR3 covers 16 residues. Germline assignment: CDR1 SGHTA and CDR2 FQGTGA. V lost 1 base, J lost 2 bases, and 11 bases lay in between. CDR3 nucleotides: TGTGCCAGCAGCTTAAATGGTGGCTTCAACACCGGGGAGCTGTTTTTT. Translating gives CASSLNGGFNTGELFF.

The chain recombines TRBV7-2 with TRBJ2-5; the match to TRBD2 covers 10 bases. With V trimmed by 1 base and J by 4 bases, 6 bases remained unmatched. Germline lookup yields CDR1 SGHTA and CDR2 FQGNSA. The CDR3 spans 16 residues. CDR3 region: CASSLVPSGSLETQYF. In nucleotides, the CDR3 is TGTGCCAGCAGCTTAGTCCCTAGCGGGAGTTTAGAGACCCAGTACTTC.

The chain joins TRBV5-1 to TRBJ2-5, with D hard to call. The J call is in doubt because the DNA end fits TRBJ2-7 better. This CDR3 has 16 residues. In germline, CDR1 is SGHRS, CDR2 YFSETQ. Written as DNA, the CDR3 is TGCGCCAGCAGCTTGGCAGTAGTTTCTAGCTCCTACGAGCAGTACTTC. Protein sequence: CASSLAVVSSSYEQYF.

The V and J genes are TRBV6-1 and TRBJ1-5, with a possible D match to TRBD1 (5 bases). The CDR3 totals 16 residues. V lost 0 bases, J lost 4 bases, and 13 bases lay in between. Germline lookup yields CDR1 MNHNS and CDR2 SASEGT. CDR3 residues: CASSEAAGQINQPQHF. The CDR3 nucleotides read TGTGCCAGCAGTGAAGCGGCGGGGCAGATAAATCAGCCCCAGCATTTT.

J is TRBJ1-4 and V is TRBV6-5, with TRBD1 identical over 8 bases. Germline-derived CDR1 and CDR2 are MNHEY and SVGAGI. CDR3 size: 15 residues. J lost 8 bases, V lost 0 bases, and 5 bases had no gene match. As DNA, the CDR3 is TGTGCCAGCAGTTACTCGACAGGGGAGGGAGAAAAACTGTTTTTT. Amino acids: CASSYSTGEGEKLFF.